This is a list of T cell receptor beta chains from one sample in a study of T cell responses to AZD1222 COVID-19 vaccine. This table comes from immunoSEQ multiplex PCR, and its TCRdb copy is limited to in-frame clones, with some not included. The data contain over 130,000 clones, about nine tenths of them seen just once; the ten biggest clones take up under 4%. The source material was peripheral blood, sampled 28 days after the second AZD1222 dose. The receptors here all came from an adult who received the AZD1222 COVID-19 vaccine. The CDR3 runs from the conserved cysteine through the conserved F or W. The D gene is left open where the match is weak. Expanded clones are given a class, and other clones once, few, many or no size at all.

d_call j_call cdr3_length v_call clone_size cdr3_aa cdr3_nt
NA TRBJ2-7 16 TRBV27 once CASSLPHDGSVYEQYF TGTGCCAGCAGTTTACCCCATGACGGGAGCGTCTACGAGCAGTACTTC
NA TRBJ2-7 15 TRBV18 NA CASSPLVTSSYEQYF TGTGCCAGCTCACCACTGGTGACTAGCTCCTACGAGCAGTACTTC
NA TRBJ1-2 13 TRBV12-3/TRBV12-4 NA CASSLAVQGGYTF TGTGCCAGCAGTTTAGCCGTCCAGGGTGGCTACACCTTC
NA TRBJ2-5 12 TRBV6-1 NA CASSEPWETQYF TGTGCCAGCAGTGAACCCTGGGAGACCCAGTACTTC
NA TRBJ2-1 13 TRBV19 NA CASSRNGGNEQFF TGTGCCAGTAGTAGAAACGGGGGAAATGAGCAGTTCTTC
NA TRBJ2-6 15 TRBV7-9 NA CASSPAGAGANVLTF TGTGCCAGCAGCCCCGCCGGGGCTGGGGCCAACGTCCTGACTTTC
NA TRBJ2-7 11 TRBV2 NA CASSDTYEQYF TGTGCCAGCAGTGACACCTACGAGCAGTACTTC
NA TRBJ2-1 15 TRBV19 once CASSKLASAYNEQFF TGTGCCAGTAGTAAACTAGCCTCCGCCTACAATGAGCAGTTCTTC
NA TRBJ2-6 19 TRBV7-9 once CASSLTPGSKSSGANVLTF TGTGCCAGCAGCTTAACCCCGGGGAGCAAAAGCTCTGGGGCCAACGTCCTGACTTTC
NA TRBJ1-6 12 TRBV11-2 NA CASSLGGSPLHF TGTGCCAGCAGCTTAGGGGGTTCACCCCTCCACTTT
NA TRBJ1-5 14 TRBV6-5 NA CASVKGQTNQPQHF TGTGCCAGCGTAAAAGGACAGACCAATCAGCCCCAGCATTTT
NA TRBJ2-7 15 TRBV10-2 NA CASSESVGQPYEQYF TGCGCCAGCAGTGAGTCTGTGGGACAACCCTACGAGCAGTACTTC
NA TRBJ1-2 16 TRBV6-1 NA CASSEAGRALNYGYTF TGTGCCAGCAGTGAAGCGGGCAGAGCCCTTAACTATGGCTACACCTTC
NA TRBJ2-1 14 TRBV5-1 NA CASSFVQGLNEQFF TGCGCCAGCAGCTTTGTCCAGGGGCTCAATGAGCAGTTCTTC
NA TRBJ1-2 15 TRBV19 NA CASSIDRQTYTGYTF TGTGCCAGTAGTATAGACCGGCAGACTTATACGGGCTACACCTTC
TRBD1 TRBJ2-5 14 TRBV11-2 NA CASSSTGVQETQYF TGTGCCAGCAGCTCGACAGGGGTACAAGAGACCCAGTACTTC